This TCR beta chain appears in the sequencing data of a study of T cell repertoires in cytomegalovirus infection. Study-wide background: Indicated by public TCR beta signatures were CMV infection and matching HLA type.

TCRdb re-called the reads through MiXCR, storing one row per CDR3 protein. The sample carries 700,000 to 950,000 distinct CDR3 sequences, 30% to 35% recorded once. This clonotype has just a few counts. Its antigen is as yet unknown. V gave up 4 bases and J gave up 0 bases, with 13 bases separating them. Per germline, CDR1 MDHEN and CDR2 SYDVKM. The CDR3 is made up of 16 amino acids. This clonotype originated in a human donor in good health (CMV status not recorded). Some clones in this sample may be carry-over from other donors' samples. The sequencing here drew on cultured CD8+ T cells from PBMCs, taken from culture after CMV antigen stimulation. This chain links TRBV28 with TRBJ2-1; perhaps D is TRBD1 or TRBD2 (5 bases each). CDR3 coding DNA: TGTGCCAGCAGTTCCGACCGGGACGGCTCCTACAATGAGCAGTTCTTC. It specifies CASSSDRDGSYNEQFF.